This is a list of T cell receptor beta chains from one sample in a study of shared clonotypes between healthy human individuals. Using immunoSEQ multiplex PCR, the repertoire was profiled, and TCRdb retains in-frame clones only, with some absent. This sample yields about 820,000 clones, of which more than 85% are seen a single time; around 24% belongs to the top ten. The sequencing input was naive CD8+ T cells sorted from blood. The receptors shown here come from a young man in good health. The CDR3 runs from the conserved cysteine through the conserved F or W. Each record gives: CDR3 DNA, CDR3 protein, J gene, V gene, D gene, clone size. The D gene is left open where the match is weak. Clone size is shown for a subset of rows, as once, few, many or a class of expanded clone.

TGTGCCAGCAGCGAGGAGGGGCTGACAGATACGCAGTATTTT,CASSEEGLTDTQYF,TRBJ2-3,TRBV9,NA,NA
TGTGCTAGCAGCGACAGAGCGGGAGCCTCCACAGATACGCAGTATTTT,CASSDRAGASTDTQYF,TRBJ2-3,TRBV7-7,TRBD2,NA
TGTGCCAGCAGTGCACGGGGATGGGATCACACCGGGGAGCTGTTTTTT,CASSARGWDHTGELFF,TRBJ2-2,TRBV28,NA,NA
TGTGCCAGCAGCTTGGGTACCCTCGAGCAGTACTTC,CASSLGTLEQYF,TRBJ2-7,TRBV5-5,NA,NA
TGTGCCAGCAGTGAAAGTACGGACAGGGATGACAATGAGCAGTTCTTC,CASSESTDRDDNEQFF,TRBJ2-1,TRBV2,TRBD1,once
TGTGCCAGCAGTCCGACTAGTTCGAGTGAGCAGTTCTTC,CASSPTSSSEQFF,TRBJ2-1,TRBV27,NA,NA
TGTGCCAGCAGCCAGGGGAGAGGAAACACCATATATTTT,CASSQGRGNTIYF,TRBJ1-3,TRBV2,NA,NA
TGTGCCAGCAGTTTATTGGACAGCTACGAGCAGTACTTC,CASSLLDSYEQYF,TRBJ2-7,TRBV28,NA,NA
TGTGCCAGCAGCACCGGACAGGCTAATGAAGCTTTCTTT,CASSTGQANEAFF,TRBJ1-1,TRBV6-6,TRBD1,few
TGTGCCAGCAGTTTCGGACGGACAAAACCATACAATGAGCAGTTCTTC,CASSFGRTKPYNEQFF,TRBJ2-1,TRBV6-5,NA,NA
TGTGCCAGCAGCGAGAATACCCGGCTAGCGGGTTACAATGAGCAGTTCTTC,CASSENTRLAGYNEQFF,TRBJ2-1,TRBV7-9,TRBD2,NA
TGTGCCAGCAGCGGGACAGGGAACCAAGAGACCCAGTACTTC,CASSGTGNQETQYF,TRBJ2-5,TRBV6-1,TRBD1,once
TGTGCCAGCAGCTCCACGACAGGGGGCGCACAGACCCAGTACTTC,CASSSTTGGAQTQYF,TRBJ2-5,TRBV11-3,TRBD1,NA
TGTGCCAGCAGCCCCTGGACGGACGGGGAGCTGTTTTTT,CASSPWTDGELFF,TRBJ2-2,TRBV7-9,NA,NA
TGCAGCGTTGAATGGTTTGCACTTAGCACAGATACGCAGTATTTT,CSVEWFALSTDTQYF,TRBJ2-3,TRBV29-1,NA,NA
TGTGCCAGCAGCTTAGCGCAGGGGACCTACTACGAGCAGTACTTC,CASSLAQGTYYEQYF,TRBJ2-7,TRBV7-9,NA,few
TGTGCCAGCAGTCCTTTGGTTTCCGGGGACGAGCAGTACTTC,CASSPLVSGDEQYF,TRBJ2-7,TRBV6-6,NA,NA
TGTGCCAGCAGCTGGACTAGCGGTTCCTACGAGCAGTACTTC,CASSWTSGSYEQYF,TRBJ2-7,TRBV7-2,TRBD2,NA
TGTGCCAGAAGCGGGCGCGGGAGTGGGGCCAACGTCCTGACTTTC,CARSGRGSGANVLTF,TRBJ2-6,TRBV5-3,TRBD2,NA
TGTGCCAGCAGCCTCCGGTTTTCTGGGGCCAACGTCCTGACTTTC,CASSLRFSGANVLTF,TRBJ2-6,TRBV28,NA,NA
TGTGCCAGCAGCCCCCCTCCGGGGATACGGGGAGATACGCAGTATTTT,CASSPPPGIRGDTQYF,TRBJ2-3,TRBV5-4,NA,NA
TGTGCCAGCAGCTTAGATGGTCCAGGGTACGAGCAGTACTTC,CASSLDGPGYEQYF,TRBJ2-7,TRBV11-3,NA,NA
TGTGCCACCAGCACCCTAAGCGGGAGACCCGGTAATGAGCAGTTCTTC,CATSTLSGRPGNEQFF,TRBJ2-1,TRBV15,TRBD2,NA
TGTGCCAGCAGCTTACCCCACCGGGAGTACGAGCAGTACTTC,CASSLPHREYEQYF,TRBJ2-7,TRBV11-3,NA,NA
TGTGCCAGCAGTCACCGGTCAACTAATGAAAAACTGTTTTTT,CASSHRSTNEKLFF,TRBJ1-4,TRBV6-5,NA,NA
TGTGCCAGCAGTTTATCGTCTGGGGGCTACGAGCAGTACTTC,CASSLSSGGYEQYF,TRBJ2-7,TRBV27,NA,once
TGTGCCAGCAGTTACTCGTCTGGACAGCCCCAGCATTTT,CASSYSSGQPQHF,TRBJ1-5,TRBV6-5,NA,few
TGTGCCAGCAGCCCGTTGGGGGAGTGGTACGAGCAGTACTTC,CASSPLGEWYEQYF,TRBJ2-7,TRBV5-5,NA,NA
TGTGCCAGCAGCTCAAACCAGGGTAAGGGCTACGAGCAGTACTTC,CASSSNQGKGYEQYF,TRBJ2-7,TRBV7-6,NA,NA
TGTGCCAGCAGCGCCACTAGCCGCCTCAACAATGAGCAGTTCTTC,CASSATSRLNNEQFF,TRBJ2-1,TRBV7-9,NA,NA
TGTGCCAGCAGCCAAGTCGGACTAGCGGCTTACAATGAGCAGTTCTTC,CASSQVGLAAYNEQFF,TRBJ2-1,TRBV4-2,TRBD2,NA
TGTGCCAGCAGCTTCACCCAAACAGTAAAGCTCGACTATGGCTACACCTTC,CASSFTQTVKLDYGYTF,TRBJ1-2,TRBV7-9,NA,once
TGCAGCGTTGAAGTGTGGGAGGGTGGTAATTACAATGAGCAGTTCTTC,CSVEVWEGGNYNEQFF,TRBJ2-1,TRBV29-1,TRBD2,NA
TGTGCCAGCAGCACCTCCCTAGCGGGAGGGCGCGAGCAGTACTTC,CASSTSLAGGREQYF,TRBJ2-7,TRBV9,TRBD2,once
TGCGCCAGCAGCCCCGGGACAGGCCCCTACGAGCAGTACTTC,CASSPGTGPYEQYF,TRBJ2-7,TRBV5-1,TRBD1,NA
TGCAGCGTGAGGAGCGGGAGTTACAATGAGCAGTTCTTC,CSVRSGSYNEQFF,TRBJ2-1,TRBV29-1,TRBD2,NA
TGTGCCAGCAGTTACGGGGTAGGAACTTTTAACAATAATGAGCAGTTCTTC,CASSYGVGTFNNNEQFF,TRBJ2-1,TRBV28,NA,NA
TGCAGCGTTCTACAGGGGTCATGGGAGACCCAGTACTTC,CSVLQGSWETQYF,TRBJ2-5,TRBV29-1,TRBD1,NA
TGTGCCAGCAGCGCCAAGGACAGGAGTCTTGCCTACGAGCAGTACTTC,CASSAKDRSLAYEQYF,TRBJ2-7,TRBV2,TRBD1,NA
TGCGCCAGCAGCCGCACTCTAGCGGGAGGTTACACCGGGGAGCTGTTTTTT,CASSRTLAGGYTGELFF,TRBJ2-2,TRBV4-3,TRBD2,NA
TGTGCCAGCTGCGGGGATCTCGATGAGCAGTTCTTC,CASCGDLDEQFF,TRBJ2-1,TRBV9,NA,NA
TGTGCCAGCAGCTTGGGGACCCAATACGAGCAGTACTTC,CASSLGTQYEQYF,TRBJ2-7,TRBV11-2,NA,NA
TGCGCCAGCAGCTTGGGCGGGCCCTACGAGCAGTACTTC,CASSLGGPYEQYF,TRBJ2-7,TRBV5-1,NA,NA
TGTGCCAGCAGCTTAGGGATGGGGGCAAGCACTGAAGCTTTCTTT,CASSLGMGASTEAFF,TRBJ1-1,TRBV7-9,NA,NA
TGTGCCAGTAGTGGGGCAAGCGGGAGTTTCAACGAGCAGTACTTC,CASSGASGSFNEQYF,TRBJ2-7,TRBV19,TRBD2,once
TGCGCCAGCAGCGAATGGGGCCTCAGCTCCTACAATGAGCAGTTCTTC,CASSEWGLSSYNEQFF,TRBJ2-1,TRBV4-3,NA,NA
TGTGCCAGCAGCTTCGAGGGAGGCTTCTCCTACGAGCAGTACTTC,CASSFEGGFSYEQYF,TRBJ2-7,TRBV5-6,NA,NA
TGTGCCAGCAGCAAATTCAGGCCAGGCGAACACCTAAGCTCCTACGAGCAGTACTTC,CASSKFRPGEHLSSYEQYF,TRBJ2-7,TRBV21-1,NA,NA
TGTGCCAGTAGTCCCTCCGCGGCCGGAAACACCATATATTTT,CASSPSAAGNTIYF,TRBJ1-3,TRBV19,NA,NA